Listed below are T cell receptor beta chains from one sample, sequenced in a study of shared clonotypes between healthy human individuals. The assay was immunoSEQ multiplex PCR, and TCRdb's table has in-frame clones only and misses some. Of about 530,000 clones in the sample, almost 97% were seen once. Input material: naive CD4+ T cells sorted from blood. These TCRs come from a woman in her twenties or thirties in good health. Both conserved end residues are part of each CDR3. Fields, in order: V gene, clone size, D gene, J gene, CDR3 protein, CDR3 DNA. D genes are given only for firm matches. Clone size is given for some rows only: seen once, a few or many times, or a class if the clone is expanded.

V: TRBV29-1
size: -
D: -
J: TRBJ2-3
CDR3: CSVVRISSTDTQYF
DNA: TGCAGCGTTGTCCGGATTTCTAGCACAGATACGCAGTATTTT

V: TRBV10-3
size: -
D: -
J: TRBJ2-3
CDR3: CAISVGSGDTQYF
DNA: TGTGCCATCAGTGTCGGCAGCGGAGATACGCAGTATTTT

V: TRBV6-1
size: -
D: TRBD1
J: TRBJ2-7
CDR3: CASSDRQGGSYEQYF
DNA: TGTGCCAGCAGTGATCGACAGGGGGGATCCTACGAGCAGTACTTC

V: TRBV6-1
size: -
D: -
J: TRBJ1-1
CDR3: CASSEATAFF
DNA: TGTGCCAGCAGTGAAGCAACTGCTTTCTTT

V: TRBV9
size: -
D: TRBD1
J: TRBJ1-4
CDR3: CASSARQGREKLFF
DNA: TGTGCCAGCAGCGCCCGACAGGGGAGAGAAAAACTGTTTTTT

V: TRBV18
size: -
D: -
J: TRBJ1-1
CDR3: CASSPVRDTEAFF
DNA: TGTGCCAGCTCACCGGTGAGGGACACTGAAGCTTTCTTT

V: TRBV28
size: -
D: -
J: TRBJ2-5
CDR3: CASRLQGLGETQYF
DNA: TGTGCCAGCAGACTCCAGGGGTTAGGGGAGACCCAGTACTTC

V: TRBV6-5
size: -
D: TRBD1
J: TRBJ1-5
CDR3: CASSYRGHNQPQHF
DNA: TGTGCCAGCAGTTACAGGGGGCACAATCAGCCCCAGCATTTT

V: TRBV19
size: -
D: -
J: TRBJ1-3
CDR3: CATPRNSGNTIYF
DNA: TGTGCCACACCCCGGAACTCTGGAAACACCATATATTTT

V: TRBV13
size: once
D: TRBD1
J: TRBJ2-7
CDR3: CASSLGRQGGYEQYF
DNA: TGTGCCAGCAGCTTAGGTCGACAGGGGGGCTACGAGCAGTACTTC

V: TRBV18
size: once
D: -
J: TRBJ2-1
CDR3: CASPFPGHQSSYNEQFF
DNA: TGTGCCAGCCCATTCCCGGGACATCAGAGCTCCTACAATGAGCAGTTCTTC

V: TRBV19
size: -
D: TRBD2
J: TRBJ2-7
CDR3: CASRFRGTSGGNSYEQYF
DNA: TGTGCCAGTAGGTTCCGCGGGACTAGCGGAGGCAACTCCTACGAGCAGTACTTC

V: TRBV28
size: -
D: -
J: TRBJ2-7
CDR3: CASNSDSPSGQYF
DNA: TGTGCCAGCAACAGCGACAGTCCCTCCGGGCAGTACTTC

V: TRBV19
size: -
D: -
J: TRBJ2-1
CDR3: CASSAPSGEQFF
DNA: TGTGCCAGTAGTGCCCCTTCGGGGGAGCAGTTCTTC

V: TRBV4-1
size: -
D: -
J: TRBJ2-3
CDR3: CASSQGATSTDTQYF
DNA: TGCGCCAGCAGCCAAGGAGCCACTAGCACAGATACGCAGTATTTT

V: TRBV28
size: -
D: TRBD2
J: TRBJ2-5
CDR3: CASSLNMASGAGETQYF
DNA: TGTGCCAGCAGTTTAAATATGGCTAGCGGGGCGGGAGAGACCCAGTACTTC

V: TRBV5-1
size: -
D: -
J: TRBJ1-1
CDR3: CASSSSGSRNTEAFF
DNA: TGCGCCAGCAGCTCCTCAGGGTCACGGAACACTGAAGCTTTCTTT

V: TRBV5-1
size: -
D: -
J: TRBJ1-5
CDR3: CASSLRQPQHF
DNA: TGCGCCAGCAGCTTGCGCCAGCCCCAGCATTTT

V: TRBV6-5
size: -
D: TRBD2
J: TRBJ2-3
CDR3: CASSYFQASGADTQYF
DNA: TGTGCCAGCAGTTACTTTCAAGCTAGCGGTGCAGATACGCAGTATTTT

V: TRBV16
size: -
D: -
J: TRBJ2-7
CDR3: CASSQSYPGQSVDEQYF
DNA: TGTGCCAGCAGCCAATCGTACCCGGGTCAAAGCGTGGACGAGCAGTACTTC

V: TRBV7-2
size: -
D: TRBD2
J: TRBJ2-7
CDR3: CASSFVLAGEVEQYF
DNA: TGTGCCAGCAGCTTTGTGCTAGCGGGAGAGGTCGAGCAGTACTTC

V: TRBV11-2
size: -
D: -
J: TRBJ1-5
CDR3: CASSPAAESQPQHF
DNA: TGTGCCAGCAGCCCGGCCGCGGAGTCTCAGCCCCAGCATTTT

V: TRBV7-9
size: -
D: TRBD2
J: TRBJ2-5
CDR3: CASDRSGMRQTQYF
DNA: TGTGCCAGCGATCGGAGCGGGATGCGGCAGACCCAGTACTTC

V: TRBV7-9
size: -
D: TRBD2
J: TRBJ2-5
CDR3: CASSKLALGTQETQYF
DNA: TGTGCCAGCAGCAAACTAGCGCTAGGGACTCAAGAGACCCAGTACTTC

V: TRBV2
size: -
D: -
J: TRBJ1-6
CDR3: CASSTRVGRNSPLHF
DNA: TGTGCCAGCAGTACCCGGGTTGGGCGTAATTCACCCCTCCACTTT

V: TRBV5-1
size: -
D: -
J: TRBJ2-4
CDR3: CASSLGALAKNIQYF
DNA: TGCGCCAGCAGCTTGGGGGCGCTAGCCAAAAACATTCAGTACTTC

V: TRBV5-1
size: -
D: -
J: TRBJ2-6
CDR3: CASSLLQGSGANVLTF
DNA: TGCGCCAGCAGCTTGCTACAGGGTTCTGGGGCCAACGTCCTGACTTTC

V: TRBV5-1
size: -
D: -
J: TRBJ2-5
CDR3: CASSLISGEETQYF
DNA: TGCGCCAGCAGCTTGATTTCCGGGGAGGAGACCCAGTACTTC

V: TRBV6-5
size: -
D: -
J: TRBJ1-2
CDR3: CASSYSSAGMLYGYTF
DNA: TGTGCCAGCAGTTACTCGTCCGCCGGAATGCTATATGGCTACACCTTC

V: TRBV7-8
size: -
D: TRBD2
J: TRBJ2-1
CDR3: CASSLVLAGHNEQFF
DNA: TGTGCCAGCAGCTTAGTCCTAGCGGGGCACAATGAGCAGTTCTTC

V: TRBV30
size: -
D: -
J: TRBJ1-3
CDR3: CAWSTGGSGNTIYF
DNA: TGTGCCTGGAGTACGGGTGGAAGTGGAAACACCATATATTTT

V: TRBV28
size: -
D: -
J: TRBJ2-7
CDR3: CASSLEGLPYEQYF
DNA: TGTGCCAGCAGTTTAGAGGGGCTACCCTACGAGCAGTACTTC

V: TRBV10-3
size: -
D: TRBD2
J: TRBJ2-1
CDR3: CAISESASGRVAEQFF
DNA: TGTGCCATCAGTGAGTCAGCTAGCGGGAGGGTAGCTGAGCAGTTCTTC

V: TRBV4-1
size: -
D: TRBD1
J: TRBJ2-3
CDR3: CASRKGGDRGEDTQYF
DNA: TGCGCCAGCAGGAAGGGCGGGGACAGGGGAGAAGATACGCAGTATTTT

V: TRBV28
size: -
D: -
J: TRBJ2-1
CDR3: CASSFLTGSYNEQFF
DNA: TGTGCCAGCAGTTTTTTAACCGGGAGCTACAATGAGCAGTTCTTC

V: TRBV2
size: -
D: TRBD2
J: TRBJ2-7
CDR3: CASRQGTGTSGPYEQYF
DNA: TGTGCCAGCCGCCAAGGGACCGGGACTAGCGGGCCTTACGAGCAGTACTTC

V: TRBV10-2
size: once
D: TRBD1
J: TRBJ2-7
CDR3: CASSSPGQGDYEQYF
DNA: TGCGCCAGCAGTTCTCCGGGACAGGGAGACTACGAGCAGTACTTC

V: TRBV10-3
size: -
D: -
J: TRBJ1-5
CDR3: CATATDYSNQPQHF
DNA: TGTGCCACCGCGACAGACTATAGCAATCAGCCCCAGCATTTT

V: TRBV5-8
size: -
D: TRBD2
J: TRBJ2-3
CDR3: CASSLGLGTSGFTDTQYF
DNA: TGTGCCAGCAGCCTCGGGCTCGGGACTAGCGGTTTTACAGATACGCAGTATTTT

V: TRBV11-3
size: few
D: -
J: TRBJ2-7
CDR3: CASSPQEMLYEQYF
DNA: TGTGCCAGCAGCCCCCAGGAGATGCTGTACGAGCAGTACTTC

V: TRBV5-4
size: few
D: -
J: TRBJ1-1
CDR3: CASRAQGGPNEAFF
DNA: TGTGCCAGCAGGGCACAGGGAGGGCCAAATGAAGCTTTCTTT

V: TRBV6-6
size: -
D: TRBD1
J: TRBJ2-7
CDR3: CASGWDRGYEQYF
DNA: TGTGCCAGCGGATGGGACAGGGGTTACGAGCAGTACTTC